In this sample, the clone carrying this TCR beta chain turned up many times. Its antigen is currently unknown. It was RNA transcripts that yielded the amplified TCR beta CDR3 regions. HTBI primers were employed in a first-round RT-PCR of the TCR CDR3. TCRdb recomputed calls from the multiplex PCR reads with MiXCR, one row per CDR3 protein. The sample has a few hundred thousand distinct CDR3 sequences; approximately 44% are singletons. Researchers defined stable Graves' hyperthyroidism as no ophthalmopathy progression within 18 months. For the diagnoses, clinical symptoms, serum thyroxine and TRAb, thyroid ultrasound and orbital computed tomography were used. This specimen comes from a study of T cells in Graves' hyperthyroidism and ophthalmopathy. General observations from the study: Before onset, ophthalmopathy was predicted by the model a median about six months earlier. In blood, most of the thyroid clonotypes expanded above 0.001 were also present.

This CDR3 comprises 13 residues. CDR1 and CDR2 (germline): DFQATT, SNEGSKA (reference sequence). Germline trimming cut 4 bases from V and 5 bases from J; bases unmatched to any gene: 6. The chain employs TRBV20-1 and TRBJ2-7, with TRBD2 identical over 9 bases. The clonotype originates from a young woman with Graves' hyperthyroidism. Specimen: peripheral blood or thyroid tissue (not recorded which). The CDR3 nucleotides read TGCAGTGCTACCGGGACTAGCAACGACGAGCAGTACTTC. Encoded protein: CSATGTSNDEQYF.